These 2 T cell receptor beta chains were all obtained from the same sample, sequenced in a study of CD8 T cells in ankylosing spondylitis. TCRdb re-called the 5' RACE reads through MiXCR, storing one row per CDR3 protein. The profile shows some 350,000 distinct CDR3 sequences, roughly 14% of them singletons. The specimen sequenced was blood, either unsorted or a sorted T cell fraction (not recorded which). These receptors were obtained from a male donor with ankylosing spondylitis or in good health (not recorded which).

This clonotype turned up a few times. A junction end diverges from the germline sequence, so it may reflect a read error. The chain recombines TRBV6-1 with TRBJ1-6; unclear D gene. CDR1 MNHNS and CDR2 SASEGT come from the germline V gene. This CDR3 spans 14 amino acids. CDR3 bases: TGTGCCAGCAGGGAAGGATGGGTCTCTTCACCCCTCCACTTT. Encoded protein: CASREGWVSSPLHF.

This chain joins TRBV5-6 and TRBJ1-1, with D maybe TRBD1 (5 bases). There are 14 residues in the CDR3. Per the germline V gene, CDR1 is SGHDT and CDR2 is YYEEEE. V lost 6 bases to trimming and J lost 3 bases, with 15 bases between them. CDR3 sequence (DNA): TGTGCCAGCACCGAAACTCGAGGGGACACTGAAGCTTTCTTT. Protein: CASTETRGDTEAFF.